A selection of T cell receptor beta chains follows, all from one sample in a study of cytomegalovirus exposure and HLA in healthy donors. Profiled with immunoSEQ multiplex PCR; TCRdb holds only in-frame clones, not every one. The repertoire holds around 150,000 clones, with approximately 80% as singletons. Source material: PBMCs. These receptors came from a male donor in good health and CMV-seronegative. Both conserved end residues are part of each CDR3. D genes are given only for firm matches. The listing skips clone size in some rows; elsewhere it reads once, few, many or a size class.

V gene	clone size	D gene	J gene	CDR3 protein	CDR3 DNA
TRBV4-3	NA	NA	TRBJ1-2	CASSQETGVGGYTF	TGCGCCAGCAGCCAAGAAACGGGGGTTGGTGGCTACACCTTC
TRBV6-5	NA	NA	TRBJ1-1	CASSYSQVPRNTEAFF	TGTGCCAGCAGTTACTCGCAGGTACCCCGCAACACTGAAGCTTTCTTT
TRBV6-5	few	NA	TRBJ1-5	CASRFGGDNQPQHF	TGTGCCAGCCGATTTGGGGGGGACAATCAGCCCCAGCATTTT
TRBV6-5	NA	NA	TRBJ1-1	CASSYLNEAFF	TGTGCCAGCAGTTACCTTAATGAAGCTTTCTTT
TRBV5-1	NA	NA	TRBJ2-7	CASSPGRRVDEQYF	TGCGCCAGCAGCCCCGGTAGGAGGGTGGACGAGCAGTACTTC
TRBV7-9	NA	NA	TRBJ2-7	CASSPRGSEQYF	TGTGCCAGCAGCCCCAGGGGATCCGAGCAGTACTTC
TRBV20-1	few	NA	TRBJ2-3	CSARHSDTQYF	TGCAGTGCTAGGCACTCAGATACGCAGTATTTT
TRBV5-5	NA	TRBD2	TRBJ2-3	CASSFLAGQVYAQYF	TGTGCCAGCAGCTTTCTAGCGGGGCAAGTTTACGCGCAGTATTTT
TRBV5-1	NA	TRBD1	TRBJ2-7	CASRITGEYYEQYF	TGCGCCAGCAGGATCACAGGGGAATACTACGAGCAGTACTTC
TRBV5-5	NA	NA	TRBJ2-5	CASNLRVTETQYF	TGTGCCAGCAACCTCAGGGTGACGGAGACCCAGTACTTC
TRBV7-9	NA	NA	TRBJ2-7	CASSSRTVPPVQYF	TGTGCCAGCAGCTCCAGGACAGTCCCTCCGGTGCAGTACTTC
TRBV5-4	NA	NA	TRBJ1-2	CASSLAYGYTF	TGTGCCAGCAGCTTGGCGTATGGCTACACCTTC
TRBV30	NA	NA	TRBJ1-1	CAWSVRGGTEAFF	TGTGCCTGGAGTGTACGGGGGGGGACTGAAGCTTTCTTT
TRBV4-3	NA	NA	TRBJ1-2	CASSQESGNPYGYTF	TGCGCCAGCAGCCAAGAGTCGGGGAACCCTTATGGCTACACCTTC
TRBV27	NA	NA	TRBJ1-2	CASSLRPGRLYGYTF	TGTGCCAGCAGTTTAAGGCCAGGGAGGCTCTATGGCTACACCTTC
TRBV13	NA	TRBD1	TRBJ1-2	CASSFRDRAGYGYTF	TGTGCCAGCAGCTTCCGGGACAGGGCGGGCTATGGCTACACCTTC
TRBV9	NA	NA	TRBJ1-1	CASSVVRGWTEAFF	TGTGCCAGCAGCGTAGTAAGGGGATGGACTGAAGCTTTCTTT
TRBV6-5	NA	NA	TRBJ1-6	CASTSYNSPLHF	TGTGCCAGCACTTCCTATAATTCACCCCTCCACTTT
TRBV11-2	NA	NA	TRBJ1-1	CASSLGKQGFNTEAFF	TGTGCCAGCAGCTTAGGTAAACAGGGTTTTAACACTGAAGCTTTCTTT
TRBV5-8	few	NA	TRBJ2-2	CASSLGAYTGELFF	TGTGCCAGCAGCTTGGGGGCGTACACCGGGGAGCTGTTTTTT
TRBV5-1	NA	TRBD1	TRBJ1-3	CASSPTGAFGNTIYF	TGCGCCAGCAGCCCGACAGGGGCCTTTGGAAACACCATATATTTT
TRBV29-1	NA	TRBD1	TRBJ1-1	CSVVRGQRLNTEAFF	TGCAGCGTTGTACGGGGACAGAGATTGAACACTGAAGCTTTCTTT
TRBV5-4	NA	NA	TRBJ1-1	CASSSQVNTEAFF	TGTGCCAGCAGCTCTCAGGTAAACACTGAAGCTTTCTTT
TRBV5-1	NA	TRBD1	TRBJ2-7	CASSFGQGSHEQYF	TGCGCCAGCAGCTTTGGACAGGGGAGCCACGAGCAGTACTTC
TRBV11-2	few	NA	TRBJ2-3	CASSLDPGSTDTQYF	TGTGCCAGCAGCTTAGATCCAGGGTCTACAGATACGCAGTATTTT
TRBV2	NA	NA	TRBJ1-2	CASSDRINYGYTF	TGTGCCAGCAGTGATAGAATTAACTATGGCTACACCTTC
TRBV13	NA	NA	TRBJ1-1	CASSLRRQRGIWTEAFF	TGTGCCAGCAGCTTAAGGCGTCAAAGGGGGATTTGGACTGAAGCTTTCTTT
TRBV5-6	once	TRBD2	TRBJ2-2	CASSPSGGTGELFF	TGTGCCAGCAGTCCTAGCGGGGGCACCGGGGAGCTGTTTTTT
TRBV30	NA	NA	TRBJ1-1	CAWSDGPGRSEAFF	TGTGCCTGGAGTGACGGGCCAGGGAGGTCTGAAGCTTTCTTT
TRBV7-9	NA	NA	TRBJ1-6	CASTARGNSPLHF	TGTGCCAGCACCGCAAGGGGGAATTCACCCCTCCACTTT
TRBV2	NA	NA	TRBJ2-7	CASSGSGFEQYF	TGTGCCAGCAGTGGGAGCGGGTTCGAGCAGTACTTC